The 19 T cell receptor beta chains reported below all come from one sample, sequenced in a study of breast tumors, draining lymph nodes, adjacent tissues (dated by TCRdb to the mid-2010s). Lymph node samples came from the axillary draining lymph nodes of breast cancer patients. The library was generated by multiplex PCR. TCRdb names Illumina HiSeq 2000 as the instrument used. The public reads were reanalyzed by TCRdb: fastp trimming at Q25, MiXCR alignment, in-frame beta chains only. Under each unique CDR3 protein, matching rows form one entry showing the most common genes and DNA. The sample profile shows 170,000 or so distinct CDR3 sequences; 30% to 35% of them were found once. Of the sample, around 4.1% falls within the top ten clones. Material for sequencing was axillary lymph node tissue. The receptors shown here come from a female donor with breast cancer. Some clones in this sample may be carry-over from other donors' samples.

The rearrangement links TRBV29-1 to TRBJ1-2, with D uncertain. V was cut by 6 bases and J by 7 bases, with 15 bases left in between. The CDR3 contains 12 residues. Germline V gene lookup returns CDR1 SQVTM and CDR2 ANQGSEA. The CDR3 loop reads CSVEDGLSGYTF. CDR3 coding DNA: TGCAGCGTAGAGGACGGACTATCTGGCTACACCTTC.

V gene TRBV12-3 or TRBV12-4 combines with J gene TRBJ1-2; unclear D gene. The germline V and J ends were trimmed by 8 bases and 3 bases, with 10 bases remaining between them. This CDR3 region has 12 residues. The DNA for the CDR3 is TGTGCCAGCTCTGCGACGGACTATGGCTACACCTTC. It yields the protein CASSATDYGYTF.

The genes are TRBV7-9 and TRBJ1-1; TRBD1 might be the D (5 bases). The V end was cut by 4 bases, the J end by 1 base, with 13 bases between. The germline V gene encodes CDR1 SEHNR and CDR2 FQNEAQ (reference sequence). This CDR3 contains 15 residues. This CDR3 is CASSSAGTANTEAFF. CDR3 nucleotides: TGTGCCAGCAGCTCAGCCGGGACGGCGAACACTGAAGCTTTCTTT.

This clonotype was detected many times. This chain joins TRBV7-9 and TRBJ2-7; a weak D match, TRBD1 (6 bases). The CDR3 consists of 14 residues. CDR1 is SEHNR, CDR2 FQNEAQ, per germline (reference sequence). Trimming took off 5 bases at V and 7 bases at J, with 18 bases between the two ends. The CDR3 DNA sequence: TGTGCCAGCAGCCTCGTCGAAGGGGGTGGGGAGCAGTACTTC. Protein sequence: CASSLVEGGGEQYF.

This clonotype came up many times. This chain connects TRBV5-6 to TRBJ2-7; 9 positions match TRBD1. V was pared by 3 bases and J by 5 bases, with 15 bases of the junction left unmatched. Germline loops: CDR1 SGHDT, CDR2 YYEEEE. The CDR3 totals 17 residues. CDR3 loop: CASSWGQGGLVSHEQYF. In DNA form, the CDR3 reads TGTGCCAGCAGCTGGGGACAGGGAGGTTTAGTCTCTCACGAGCAGTACTTC.

This clonotype has a count of ten or more. This rearrangement joins TRBV5-8 to TRBJ2-1, with TRBD2 matching over 13 bases. This CDR3 region has 15 residues. With V trimmed by 3 bases and J by 9 bases, 6 bases remained unmatched. Germline V gives CDR1 SGHTS, CDR2 YDEGEE. CDR3: CASSSRTSGSSEQFF. The CDR3 nucleotides are TGTGCCAGCAGCTCGCGGACTAGCGGGAGTAGTGAGCAGTTCTTC.

This clonotype came up many times. The J gene is TRBJ2-1, the V gene TRBV11-3; D uncertain. Trimming removed 5 bases from V and 0 bases from J, with 14 bases in between. The length of the CDR3 is 16 residues. Per germline, CDR1 SGHNT and CDR2 YENEEA. The CDR3 DNA reads as TGTGCCAGCAGCCCCAGCCGGAACTTCTCCTACAATGAGCAGTTCTTC. As protein: CASSPSRNFSYNEQFF. The variable domain in full, completed from reference TRBV11-3 and TRBJ2-1, reads EAGVVQSPRYKIIEKKQPVAFWCNPISGHNTLYWYLQNLGQGPELLIRYENEEAVDDSQLPKDRFSAERLKGVDSTLKIQPAELGDSAVYLCASSPSRNFSYNEQFFGPGTRLTVL.

This clonotype was detected a few times. The V and J genes are TRBV10-3 and TRBJ1-1, with TRBD1 matching over 9 bases. The CDR3 loop spans 15 amino acids. Germline CDR1 and CDR2: ENHRY and SYGVKD. Germline trimming cut 6 bases from V and 3 bases from J; bases unmatched to any gene: 8. This chain's CDR3 is CAISLGQGKDTEAFF. The DNA for the CDR3 is TGTGCCATCAGCCTTGGACAGGGGAAGGACACTGAAGCTTTCTTT.

This clonotype was observed many times. At one of its ends the junction is not consistent with the germline gene, which may arise from a read error. J is TRBJ2-6 and V is TRBV20-1, with 7 positions matching TRBD1. Germline CDR1 is DFQATT and CDR2 is SNEGSKA (reference sequence). The CDR3 contains 14 residues. This chain's CDR3 is CSAWDSSGATVLTF. DNA of the CDR3: TGCAGTGCTTGGGACAGCTCTGGGGCCACCGTCCTGACTTTC.

At least ten counts were recorded for this clonotype. The chain joins TRBV12-3 or TRBV12-4 to TRBJ1-6, with D possibly TRBD1 on 6 matching bases. CDR3 size: 15 residues. The V gene lost 10 bases and the J gene lost 6 bases, with 19 bases spanning the gap. The CDR3 nucleotides read TGTGCCATCAAAACCACCGGGACACCTAATTCACCCCTCCACTTT. It encodes CAIKTTGTPNSPLHF.

The sample holds many counts of this clonotype. The J gene is TRBJ1-3, the V gene TRBV10-3; D is perhaps TRBD1 (6 bases). This CDR3 comprises 18 residues. Trimming stripped 2 bases from V and 0 bases from J, with 17 bases between. Germline V gene data show CDR1 as ENHRY and CDR2 as SYGVKD. This CDR3 reads CAISETGKGVSSGNTIYF. The DNA of the CDR3 is TGTGCCATCAGTGAGACAGGGAAAGGTGTGAGCTCTGGAAACACCATATATTTT.

This clonotype occurred many times. This sequence joins TRBV12-3 or TRBV12-4 and TRBJ1-4; D unresolved. The CDR3 consists of 16 residues. V was pared by 3 bases and J by 3 bases, with 14 bases between. CDR3 sequence (DNA): TGTGCCAGCAGTTTCGGTGGCCGGGCGCCTAATGAAAAACTGTTTTTT. Protein sequence: CASSFGGRAPNEKLFF.

This clonotype was observed a handful of times. A much bigger clone sits one base away, suggesting this may be a read error. V is TRBV20-1 and J is TRBJ2-1; tentatively, D is TRBD1 or TRBD2 (5 bases each). CDR3 length: 12 amino acids. Germline CDR1 is DFQATT and CDR2 is SNEGSKA (reference sequence). CDR3 loop: CSASGPYNEPFF. CDR3 DNA: TGCAGTGCCTCGGGACCCTACAATGAGCCGTTCTTC.

This clonotype has ten or more counts. The V and J genes are TRBV11-2 and TRBJ2-3; 12 bases agree with TRBD2. The CDR3 length is 15 residues. Germline lookup yields CDR1 SGHAT and CDR2 FQNNGV. The V and J ends lost 5 bases and 8 bases, in that order; junction bases with no gene match: 8. The CDR3 DNA is TGTGCCAGCAGCCGCTCTAGCGGGGGGGCCCGTACGCAGTATTTT. Protein: CASSRSSGGARTQYF.

This clonotype was found many times. The V call is TRBV4-2, the J call TRBJ2-1; 10 bases are a match to TRBD2. The germline V gene has CDR1 LGHNA and CDR2 YNFKEQ. Trimming at V came to 1 base and at J to 4 bases, leaving 7 bases not matched to a gene. The CDR3 length is 17 residues. The CDR3: CASSQAARTSGYNEQFF. DNA for the CDR3: TGTGCCAGCAGCCAAGCTGCCAGGACTAGCGGTTACAATGAGCAGTTCTTC.

Many counts were recorded for this clonotype. V gene TRBV6-1 combines with J gene TRBJ1-2, with D unresolved. Germline V gene data show CDR1 as MNHNS and CDR2 as SASEGT. V was cut by 0 bases and J by 0 bases, with 8 bases left in between. CDR3 size: 15 residues. CDR3 protein: CASSEAQPANYGYTF. The CDR3 DNA sequence: TGTGCCAGCAGTGAAGCCCAGCCTGCTAACTATGGCTACACCTTC.

This clonotype was detected only a few times. J is TRBJ1-1 and V is TRBV7-2; D is perhaps TRBD1 (5 bases). The CDR3 consists of 17 residues. The germline V gene encodes CDR1 SGHTA and CDR2 FQGNSA. V dropped 1 base and J dropped 0 bases, with 15 bases sitting between them. The CDR3 DNA sequence: TGTGCCAGCAGCTTAGACTGGGGGTGGGGAATGAACACTGAAGCTTTCTTT. It translates to CASSLDWGWGMNTEAFF.

This clonotype has a count of ten or more. This rearrangement joins TRBV5-8 to TRBJ2-2, with D perhaps given as TRBD1 or TRBD2 (6 bases each). The CDR3 is 13 amino acids. Between the trimmed V and J ends, which lost 5 bases and 4 bases, there was a span of 9 bases. CDR1 is SGHTS and CDR2 is YDEGEE in the germline V gene. The CDR3 sequence: CASRRGATGELFF. As DNA, the CDR3 is TGTGCCAGCAGAAGGGGGGCCACCGGGGAGCTGTTTTTT. The variable domain in full, completed from reference TRBV5-8 and TRBJ2-2, reads EAGVTQSPTHLIKTRGQQATLRCSPISGHTSVYWYQQALGLGLQFLLWYDEGEERNRGNFPPRFSGRQFPNYSSELNVNALELEDSALYLCASRRGATGELFFGEGSRLTVL.

The CDR3 sequence is CSANSTGELFF. The CDR3 nucleotides are TGCAGTGCTAACTCCACAGGGGAGCTGTTTTTT. The chain recombines TRBV20-1 with TRBJ2-2; no clear D. CDR3 length: 11 residues. In germline, CDR1 is DFQATT, CDR2 SNEGSKA (reference sequence). The V end was cut by 4 bases, the J end by 8 bases, with 8 bases between.